These T cell receptor beta chains were read from a single sample in a study of OX40 agonist ivuxolimab in advanced cancers. The data were produced by immunoSEQ multiplex PCR, yet TCRdb's version contains in-frame clones alone and is incomplete. Of 35,000 to 45,000 clones in the sample, around 88% were seen once. The specimen comprised CD4+ or CD8+ T cells sorted from blood, sampled in a trial of the OX40 agonist ivuxolimab. These receptors originate from an adult with an advanced solid tumor such as melanoma, head and neck, liver or kidney cancer. Both conserved end residues are part of each CDR3. A D gene is named only where the DNA matches it firmly. Not every row has a clone size; where given, it reads once, few, many or a size class.

CASSYSGRDYPTIQYF	TGTGCCAGCAGTTACTCTGGCCGGGACTACCCGACCATTCAGTACTTC	-	TRBD2	TRBV6-5	TRBJ2-4
CASSSGQKEQFF	TGTGCCAGCAGCAGTGGACAGAAAGAGCAGTTCTTC	-	-	TRBV11-2	TRBJ2-1
CASSVSRDKIYF	TGTGCCAGCAGCGTTTCCCGGGACAAGATCTACTTC	-	-	TRBV9	TRBJ2-4
CASSPGAYGYTF	TGTGCCAGCAGTCCGGGGGCGTATGGCTACACCTTC	once	-	TRBV28	TRBJ1-2
CASSLNRGNYGYTF	TGTGCCAGCAGCTTAAACAGGGGAAACTATGGCTACACCTTC	-	TRBD1	TRBV7-6	TRBJ1-2
CASSFYGGHNEQYF	TGTGCCAGCAGTTTCTACGGAGGCCATAACGAGCAGTACTTC	-	-	TRBV28	TRBJ2-7
CASSPGTSGGDTQYF	TGCGCCAGCAGCCCGGGTACTAGCGGGGGAGATACGCAGTATTTT	-	TRBD2	TRBV4-3	TRBJ2-3
CASSMTGVETQYF	TGTGCCAGTAGTATGACAGGGGTAGAGACCCAGTACTTC	-	TRBD1	TRBV19	TRBJ2-5
CASSLGRRTQETQYF	TGTGCCAGCAGCTTAGGTCGCAGAACTCAAGAGACCCAGTACTTC	-	-	TRBV11-3	TRBJ2-5
CASSFDLNSGNTIYF	TGTGCCAGCAGCTTCGATCTAAACTCTGGAAACACCATATATTTT	-	-	TRBV7-2	TRBJ1-3
CASSIGSGTLLQSQETQYF	TGTGCCAGTAGTATCGGTAGCGGGACCTTGCTACAGTCCCAAGAGACCCAGTACTTC	-	TRBD2	TRBV19	TRBJ2-5
CASSGHPGGLAGSYNEQFF	TGTGCCAGCAGCGGCCACCCTGGAGGACTAGCGGGGTCCTACAATGAGCAGTTCTTC	-	TRBD2	TRBV9	TRBJ2-1
CASSFGTSVYEQYF	TGTGCCAGCAGCTTCGGGACATCTGTCTACGAGCAGTACTTC	-	-	TRBV27	TRBJ2-7
CARGQGGTEAFF	TGTGCCAGGGGACAGGGCGGCACTGAAGCTTTCTTT	-	TRBD1	TRBV2	TRBJ1-1
CASSLVIAESYEQYF	TGTGCCAGCAGTTTGGTTATCGCGGAATCCTACGAGCAGTACTTC	once	-	TRBV27	TRBJ2-7
CASSIDRGGSPLHF	TGTGCCAGCAGTATCGACAGGGGAGGATCACCCCTCCACTTT	-	TRBD1	TRBV9	TRBJ1-6
CASSTSTGAAYEQYF	TGTGCCAGCAGTACATCGACAGGGGCGGCCTACGAGCAGTACTTC	-	TRBD1	TRBV27	TRBJ2-7
CASSLVYLSYNEQFF	TGTGCCAGCAGCTTGGTTTATCTCTCCTACAATGAGCAGTTCTTC	-	-	TRBV5-6	TRBJ2-1
CASSSGLSSTDTQYF	TGCGCCAGCAGCTCGGGATTATCTAGCACAGATACGCAGTATTTT	-	-	TRBV5-1	TRBJ2-3
CAISTGTSGYNEQFF	TGTGCCATCAGTACCGGGACTAGCGGCTACAATGAGCAGTTCTTC	-	TRBD2	TRBV10-3	TRBJ2-1
CASSQSEGIFSEQYF	TGTGCCAGCAGCCAATCAGAGGGAATCTTCTCCGAGCAGTACTTC	-	-	TRBV4-2	TRBJ2-7
CASSPSIAAAYEQYF	TGCGCCAGCAGCCCCAGTATAGCGGCGGCCTACGAGCAGTACTTC	-	-	TRBV5-1	TRBJ2-7
CASSHSTGGTYEQYF	TGTGCCAGCAGTCATTCGACAGGGGGCACCTACGAGCAGTACTTC	once	TRBD1	TRBV27	TRBJ2-7
CASSLGYRVKDEQFF	TGTGCCAGCAGCTTGGGGTACAGGGTCAAGGATGAGCAGTTCTTC	once	-	TRBV7-2	TRBJ2-1
CSVVWSGGPDTQYF	TGCAGCGTTGTCTGGAGCGGGGGCCCTGATACGCAGTATTTT	-	TRBD2	TRBV29-1	TRBJ2-3
CASSVGRNTEAFF	TGTGCCAGCAGCGTAGGGAGGAACACTGAAGCTTTCTTT	-	-	TRBV9	TRBJ1-1
CASRLLGGQDHPLTGELFF	TGTGCCAGCAGACTCCTGGGAGGGCAAGACCATCCATTGACCGGGGAGCTGTTTTTT	-	TRBD2	TRBV2	TRBJ2-2
CATAGMNTEAFF	TGTGCCACTGCCGGTATGAACACTGAAGCTTTCTTT	-	-	TRBV28	TRBJ1-1
CSVEDREGRSYEQYF	TGCAGCGTTGAAGATCGTGAGGGCAGATCCTACGAGCAGTACTTC	-	-	TRBV29-1	TRBJ2-7
CASSLAGGRDEQYF	TGTGCCAGCAGTCTAGCGGGGGGGCGGGACGAGCAGTACTTC	medium-sized	TRBD2	TRBV4-2	TRBJ2-7
CASSSGTARYEQYF	TGTGCCAGCAGCTCCGGGACCGCCCGCTACGAGCAGTACTTC	-	-	TRBV11-2	TRBJ2-7
CASSPSVAPYEQYF	TGTGCCAGCAGTCCCTCCGTGGCCCCCTACGAGCAGTACTTC	-	-	TRBV27	TRBJ2-7
CASSRSGKSYNSPLHF	TGTGCCAGCAGCCGTTCAGGGAAGTCCTATAATTCACCCCTCCACTTT	-	-	TRBV9	TRBJ1-6
CASSLAEGQVPNQPQHF	TGTGCCAGCAGCTTAGCGGAAGGACAGGTACCCAATCAGCCCCAGCATTTT	medium-sized	TRBD1	TRBV7-6	TRBJ1-5
CAWSTGGEFEKLFF	TGTGCCTGGAGTACTGGGGGAGAATTTGAAAAACTGTTTTTT	-	-	TRBV30	TRBJ1-4
CASSQEPSSGANAAGELFF	TGCGCCAGCAGCCAAGAACCTTCTAGCGGGGCTAACGCCGCCGGGGAGCTGTTTTTT	-	TRBD2	TRBV4-3	TRBJ2-2
CATSNPLFGLNSPLHF	TGTGCCACCAGCAACCCCCTATTCGGGTTGAATTCACCCCTCCACTTT	once	-	TRBV15	TRBJ1-6
CASSPVSGTPRGNTIYF	TGTGCCAGCAGCCCCGTTTCCGGGACCCCGAGGGGAAACACCATATATTTT	-	-	TRBV7-8	TRBJ1-3
CASSQDRDGSYEQYF	TGCGCCAGCAGCCAAGACCGGGACGGGTCCTACGAGCAGTACTTC	-	-	TRBV4-1	TRBJ2-7
CSVHRNNEQFF	TGCAGCGTTCACAGAAACAATGAGCAGTTCTTC	-	-	TRBV29-1	TRBJ2-1
CASSLQENYEQYF	TGTGCCAGCAGCTTACAGGAGAACTACGAGCAGTACTTC	-	-	TRBV7-6	TRBJ2-7
CASSFSSGRTYNEQFF	TGTGCCAGCAGTTTTTCTAGCGGGAGGACCTACAATGAGCAGTTCTTC	-	TRBD2	TRBV6-5	TRBJ2-1
CASSYAGTEQYF	TGTGCCAGCAGTTATGCCGGGACCGAGCAGTACTTC	-	-	TRBV6-5	TRBJ2-7
CASSPRYGRENYEQFF	TGTGCCAGCAGCCCCCGCTATGGGAGGGAGAATTATGAGCAGTTCTTC	-	TRBD2	TRBV9	TRBJ2-1
CASLGLAGGSSYEQYF	TGTGCCAGCCTTGGACTAGCGGGAGGGAGCTCCTACGAGCAGTACTTC	once	TRBD2	TRBV6-6	TRBJ2-7
CASSSEGRWTEAFF	TGTGCCAGCAGCTCGGAAGGAAGGTGGACTGAAGCTTTCTTT	-	-	TRBV6-5	TRBJ1-1
CASSTGLVSDTQYF	TGTGCCAGCAGCACGGGACTAGTTTCAGATACGCAGTATTTT	-	TRBD2	TRBV5-6	TRBJ2-3
CASSRIQGATNEKLFF	TGCGCCAGCAGCCGTATTCAGGGGGCAACTAATGAAAAACTGTTTTTT	-	TRBD1	TRBV4-1	TRBJ1-4
CASTISRGGGYTF	TGTGCCAGCACGATCAGCCGGGGCGGTGGCTACACCTTC	-	-	TRBV7-2	TRBJ1-2
CASSGGGGSLNEQFF	TGTGCCAGCTCCGGGGGCGGGGGGTCCCTCAATGAGCAGTTCTTC	-	TRBD2	TRBV9	TRBJ2-1
CAWGVGEQYF	TGTGCCTGGGGAGTTGGCGAGCAGTACTTC	-	-	TRBV30	TRBJ2-7
CASNTRGYEQYF	TGTGCCAGCAACACACGGGGCTACGAGCAGTACTTC	-	-	TRBV7-9	TRBJ2-7
CASSESGHEQYF	TGTGCCAGCAGCGAATCGGGCCACGAGCAGTACTTC	-	-	TRBV7-2	TRBJ2-7
CASSELSGRAYYNEQFF	TGTGCCAGCAGTGAATTAAGCGGGAGGGCCTACTACAATGAGCAGTTCTTC	-	TRBD2	TRBV2	TRBJ2-1
CASTTSGGALGEQFF	TGTGCCAGTACCACTAGCGGGGGGGCCTTAGGTGAGCAGTTCTTC	once	TRBD2	TRBV19	TRBJ2-1
CAWAWTRGTDTQYF	TGTGCCTGGGCCTGGACCCGAGGCACAGATACGCAGTATTTT	-	-	TRBV30	TRBJ2-3
CASSKLLCGLGSNEQFF	TGTGCCAGCAGCAAACTCCTATGTGGACTCGGAAGCAATGAGCAGTTCTTC	-	-	TRBV21-1	TRBJ2-1
CASTPDGTEQYF	TGTGCCAGCACCCCCGACGGGACAGAGCAGTACTTC	-	-	TRBV2	TRBJ2-7
CASSRNEQFF	TGTGCCAGCAGCCGTAATGAGCAGTTCTTC	-	-	TRBV5-5	TRBJ2-1
CASSPGQGQYGSPLHF	TGTGCCAGCAGCCCAGGGCAGGGGCAGTACGGTTCACCCCTCCACTTT	-	-	TRBV28	TRBJ1-6